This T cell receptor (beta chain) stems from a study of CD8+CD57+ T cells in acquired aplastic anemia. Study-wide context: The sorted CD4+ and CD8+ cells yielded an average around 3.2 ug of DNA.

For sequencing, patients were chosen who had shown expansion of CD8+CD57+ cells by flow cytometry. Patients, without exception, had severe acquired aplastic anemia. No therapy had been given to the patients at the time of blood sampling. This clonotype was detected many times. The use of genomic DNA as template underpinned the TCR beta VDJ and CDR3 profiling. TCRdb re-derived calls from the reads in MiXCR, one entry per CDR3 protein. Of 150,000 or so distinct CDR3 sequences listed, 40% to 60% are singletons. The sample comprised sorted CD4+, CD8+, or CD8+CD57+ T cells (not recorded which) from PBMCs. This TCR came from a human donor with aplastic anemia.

The CDR3 nucleotides read TGCAGTGCTAAGTACTATGGCTACACCTTC. The encoded protein is CSAKYYGYTF. This sequence joins TRBV20-1 and TRBJ1-2; the D is unclear. CDR3 length equals 10 residues. Looked up from germline, CDR1 is DFQATT and CDR2 is SNEGSKA (reference sequence). The V end lost 4 bases, the J end lost 3 bases, and 3 bases lay between the germline ends.